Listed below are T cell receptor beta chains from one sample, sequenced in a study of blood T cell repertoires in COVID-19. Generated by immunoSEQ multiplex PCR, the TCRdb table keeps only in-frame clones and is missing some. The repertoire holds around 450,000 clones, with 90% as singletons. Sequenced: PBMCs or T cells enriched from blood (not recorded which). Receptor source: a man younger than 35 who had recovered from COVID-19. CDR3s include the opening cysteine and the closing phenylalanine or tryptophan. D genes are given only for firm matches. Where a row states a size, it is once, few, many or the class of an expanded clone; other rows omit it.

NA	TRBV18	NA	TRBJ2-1	CASSPGGRDYNEQFF	TGTGCCAGCTCACCCGGAGGACGGGACTACAATGAGCAGTTCTTC
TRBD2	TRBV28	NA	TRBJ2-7	CASSYYGREGGPYEQYF	TGTGCCAGCAGTTATTACGGTCGGGAGGGTGGGCCCTACGAGCAGTACTTC
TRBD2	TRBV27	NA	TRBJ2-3	CASSLRGWDIRGGSSQYF	TGTGCCAGCAGTTTAAGGGGCTGGGACATCCGGGGGGGGTCCTCGCAGTATTTT
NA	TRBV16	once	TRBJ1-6	CASSQSWANNSPLHF	TGTGCCAGCAGCCAAAGTTGGGCAAATAATTCACCCCTCCACTTT
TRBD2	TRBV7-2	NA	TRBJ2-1	CASSGRLAGAPYNEQFF	TGTGCCAGCAGCGGGCGACTAGCGGGAGCCCCCTACAATGAGCAGTTCTTC
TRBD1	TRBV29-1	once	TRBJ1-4	CSVEAGGNEKLFF	TGCAGCGTTGAGGCAGGGGGTAATGAAAAACTGTTTTTT
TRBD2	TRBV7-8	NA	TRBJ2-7	CASSSSGGYEQYF	TGTGCCAGCAGCTCGTCGGGGGGCTACGAGCAGTACTTC
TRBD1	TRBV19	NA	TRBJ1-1	CASSIRGQTNTEAFF	TGTGCCAGTAGTATACGGGGACAGACGAACACTGAAGCTTTCTTT
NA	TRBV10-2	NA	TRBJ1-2	CASSESGYGYTF	TGCGCCAGCAGTGAGTCCGGCTATGGCTACACCTTC
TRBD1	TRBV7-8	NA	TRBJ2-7	CASSLVGTGVYEQYF	TGTGCCAGCAGCTTAGTGGGGACAGGGGTCTACGAGCAGTACTTC
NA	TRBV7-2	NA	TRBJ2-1	CASSFSNEQFF	TGTGCCAGCAGCTTTAGCAATGAGCAGTTCTTC
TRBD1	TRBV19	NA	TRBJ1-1	CASTRTGSDMKAFF	TGTGCCAGTACCCGGACAGGATCGGACATGAAAGCTTTCTTT
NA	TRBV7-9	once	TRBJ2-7	CASSLDKSFYEQYF	TGTGCCAGCAGCCTGGACAAGAGCTTCTACGAGCAGTACTTC
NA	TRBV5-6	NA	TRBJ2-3	CASSHGTTYGTDTQYF	TGTGCCAGCAGCCACGGGACAACCTATGGCACAGATACGCAGTATTTT
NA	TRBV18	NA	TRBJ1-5	CASSQTGNQPQHF	TGTGCCAGCTCACAGACAGGTAATCAGCCCCAGCATTTT
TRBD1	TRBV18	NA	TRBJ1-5	CASSRQGADQPQHF	TGTGCCAGCTCACGACAGGGGGCTGATCAGCCCCAGCATTTT
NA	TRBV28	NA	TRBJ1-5	CASSLNRDLYSNQPQHF	TGTGCCAGCAGTTTAAACAGGGACCTATATAGCAATCAGCCCCAGCATTTT
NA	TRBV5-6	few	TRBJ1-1	CASSLIGAEDTEAFF	TGTGCCAGCAGCTTGATAGGGGCTGAGGACACTGAAGCTTTCTTT
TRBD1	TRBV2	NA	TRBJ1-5	CASSGGQPTPNQPQHF	TGTGCCAGCAGTGGGGGACAGCCAACCCCCAATCAGCCCCAGCATTTT
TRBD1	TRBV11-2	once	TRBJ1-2	CASSSQGGGYTF	TGTGCCAGCAGCTCGCAGGGGGGTGGCTACACCTTC
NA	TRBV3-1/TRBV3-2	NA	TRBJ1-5	CASSQGGKGQPQHF	TGTGCCAGCAGCCAAGGAGGGAAAGGTCAGCCCCAGCATTTT
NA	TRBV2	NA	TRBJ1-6	CASRGKRTALNSPLHF	TGTGCCAGCAGGGGGAAAAGGACAGCTCTGAATTCACCCCTCCACTTT
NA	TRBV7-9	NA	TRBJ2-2	CASSRARGTGELFF	TGTGCCAGCAGCCGCGCCAGGGGCACCGGGGAGCTGTTTTTT
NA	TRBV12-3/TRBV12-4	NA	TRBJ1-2	CASSVTSYGYTF	TGTGCCAGCAGTGTTACCAGCTATGGCTACACCTTC
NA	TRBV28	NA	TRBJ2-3	CASALSRYTDTQYF	TGTGCCAGCGCTCTTAGCCGATACACAGATACGCAGTATTTT
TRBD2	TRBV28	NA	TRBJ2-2	CASSPTSAGTGELFF	TGTGCCAGCAGCCCGACTAGCGCGGGCACCGGGGAGCTGTTTTTT
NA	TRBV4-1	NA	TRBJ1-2	CASSQGGGSAYGYTF	TGCGCCAGCAGCCAAGGAGGGGGTTCGGCCTATGGCTACACCTTC
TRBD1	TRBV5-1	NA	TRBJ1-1	CASSLQGGRFGEAFF	TGCGCCAGCAGCTTGCAGGGGGGAAGGTTCGGTGAAGCTTTCTTT
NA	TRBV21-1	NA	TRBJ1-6	CASSPGHHALNNSPLHF	TGTGCCAGCAGCCCAGGGCATCACGCGCTCAATAATTCACCCCTCCACTTT
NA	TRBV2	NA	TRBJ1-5	CASSEGLGQLHF	TGTGCCAGCAGTGAGGGTTTGGGGCAGCTGCATTTT
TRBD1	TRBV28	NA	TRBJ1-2	CASSYPGQGAYGYTF	TGTGCCAGCAGTTACCCCGGACAGGGGGCCTATGGCTACACCTTC
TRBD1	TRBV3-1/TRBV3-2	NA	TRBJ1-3	CASSPRDRGNTIYF	TGTGCCAGCAGCCCCCGGGACAGGGGAAACACCATATATTTT
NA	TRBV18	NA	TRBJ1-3	CASSPGLGNTIYF	TGTGCCAGCTCACCCGGGTTGGGAAACACCATATATTTT
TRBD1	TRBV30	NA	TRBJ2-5	CAWSVVRGTGETQYF	TGTGCCTGGAGTGTTGTCAGGGGGACGGGAGAGACCCAGTACTTC
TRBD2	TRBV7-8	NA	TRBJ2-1	CASSLARGRAYNEQFF	TGTGCCAGCAGCTTAGCGCGCGGGAGGGCCTACAATGAGCAGTTCTTC
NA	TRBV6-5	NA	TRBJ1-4	CASSYWSTGEKLFF	TGTGCCAGCAGTTATTGGTCTACCGGGGAAAAACTGTTTTTT
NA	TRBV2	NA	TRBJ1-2	CASSVRGDGYTF	TGTGCCAGCAGTGTTAGGGGTGACGGCTACACCTTC
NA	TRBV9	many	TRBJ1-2	CASSVTQGLEGYTF	TGTGCCAGCAGCGTAACCCAGGGTCTGGAGGGCTACACCTTC
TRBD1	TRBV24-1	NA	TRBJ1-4	CATSDLTGDSNEKLFF	TGTGCCACCAGTGATCTGACAGGGGATAGTAATGAAAAACTGTTTTTT
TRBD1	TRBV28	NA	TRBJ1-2	CASRKTGGGYGYTF	TGTGCCAGCAGGAAGACAGGGGGAGGCTATGGCTACACCTTC
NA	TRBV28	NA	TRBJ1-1	CASKVPAGSSEAFF	TGTGCCAGCAAAGTTCCGGCGGGCAGCTCTGAAGCTTTCTTT
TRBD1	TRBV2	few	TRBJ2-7	CASSLRTGLVEQYF	TGTGCCAGCAGTTTACGGACAGGGCTGGTGGAGCAGTACTTC
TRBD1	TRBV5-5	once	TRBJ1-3	CASTRTGGSGNTIYF	TGTGCCAGCACCCGGACAGGGGGCAGTGGAAACACCATATATTTT